This TCR beta chain was found in a study of CD8+ T cells in alopecia areata. The overall study: Tofacitinib ran for 6 to 18 months before 6 months off drug.

cDNA serving as the sequencing template came from extracted, reverse transcribed RNA. TCRdb keeps only in-frame clones here, not all; method: immunoSEQ multiplex PCR. Counted here are about 180,000 clones, around 49% occurring once; the ten biggest clones make up around 9.1%. The treatment denotes: oral pan-JAK inhibitor, 5-10 mg twice daily. Turning to this clone: Other DNA sequences in this specimen translate into the identical CDR3.

The receptor comes from a human donor with alopecia areata. The specimen comprised CD8+ T cells sorted from blood, sampled at approximately week 52, from a patient treated with tofacitinib.

The CDR3 region is CASSVEGGTEAFF. CDR3 coding DNA: TGTGCCAGCAGCGTAGAGGGGGGCACTGAAGCTTTCTTT. The V and J genes are TRBV9 and TRBJ1-1, with a possible D match to TRBD1 (6 bases). The germline V gene has CDR1 SGDLS and CDR2 YYNGEE. This CDR3 spans 13 amino acids. Trimming took 0 bases from V and 4 from J, leaving 7 bases between them.